A selection of T cell receptor beta chains follows, all from one sample in a study of cytomegalovirus exposure and HLA in healthy donors. Measured with immunoSEQ multiplex PCR; TCRdb has only the in-frame clones, and not every one. The data hold some 180,000 clones, with about 89% observed a single time. Sequenced sample: PBMCs. The receptors here all came from a man younger than 40 in good health and CMV-seropositive. Both conserved end residues are part of each CDR3. D genes are given only for firm matches. Size values are once, few and many counts, or a class for expanded clones, and some rows have none.

abundance: .; v_gene: TRBV12-2; j_gene: TRBJ2-3; d_gene: .; len: 18; CDR3nt: TGTGCAAGTCGCTTGATGTCCCGGGACACTTGTAGCACAGATACGCAGTATTTT; CDR3aa: CASRLMSRDTCSTDTQYF
abundance: .; v_gene: TRBV28; j_gene: TRBJ2-7; d_gene: TRBD2; len: 15; CDR3nt: TGTGCCAGCAGTTCAGGACTAGCGGGAGTCTACGAGCAGTACTTC; CDR3aa: CASSSGLAGVYEQYF
abundance: few; v_gene: TRBV6-1; j_gene: TRBJ2-7; d_gene: .; len: 14; CDR3nt: TGTGCCAGCAGGGGAATGGGGACGGGGAACGAGCAGTACTTC; CDR3aa: CASRGMGTGNEQYF
abundance: once; v_gene: TRBV28; j_gene: TRBJ2-7; d_gene: .; len: 15; CDR3nt: TGTGCCAGCAGTTCGGGGTCCAGGGGCATGCACGAGCAGTACTTC; CDR3aa: CASSSGSRGMHEQYF
abundance: .; v_gene: TRBV27; j_gene: TRBJ2-7; d_gene: .; len: 14; CDR3nt: TGTGCCAGCATCCAGCGCCTTAGCTCCTACGAGCAGTACTTC; CDR3aa: CASIQRLSSYEQYF
abundance: .; v_gene: TRBV7-6; j_gene: TRBJ1-2; d_gene: .; len: 14; CDR3nt: TGTGCCAGCAGCGGTCCAGGGGACTTCTATGGCTACACCTTC; CDR3aa: CASSGPGDFYGYTF
abundance: .; v_gene: TRBV4-1; j_gene: TRBJ2-6; d_gene: .; len: 20; CDR3nt: TGCGCCAGCAGCCCTTACGGCTTAGTTATCGGGAGCTCTGGGGCCAACGTCCTGACTTTC; CDR3aa: CASSPYGLVIGSSGANVLTF
abundance: .; v_gene: TRBV19; j_gene: TRBJ2-2; d_gene: TRBD2; len: 16; CDR3nt: TGTGCCAGTAGTATTGGCGGGAGGGCCTATGGCGGGGAGCTGTTTTTT; CDR3aa: CASSIGGRAYGGELFF
abundance: .; v_gene: TRBV9; j_gene: TRBJ2-1; d_gene: .; len: 15; CDR3nt: TGTGCCAGCAGCCCCCCAGGTGGAGCCTACAATGAGCAGTTCTTC; CDR3aa: CASSPPGGAYNEQFF
abundance: .; v_gene: TRBV6-5; j_gene: TRBJ2-7; d_gene: TRBD2; len: 15; CDR3nt: TGTGCCAGCAGTCCTAGCGGGATTAGCTCCTACGAGCAGTACTTC; CDR3aa: CASSPSGISSYEQYF
abundance: .; v_gene: TRBV19; j_gene: TRBJ2-2; d_gene: TRBD1; len: 15; CDR3nt: TGTGCCAGTAGTGGACGGGACAGGGGCTCCGGGGAGCTGTTTTTT; CDR3aa: CASSGRDRGSGELFF
abundance: once; v_gene: TRBV5-6; j_gene: TRBJ1-1; d_gene: .; len: 13; CDR3nt: TGTGCCAGCAGCTTGGTACAGCCCACTGAAGCTTTCTTT; CDR3aa: CASSLVQPTEAFF
abundance: once; v_gene: TRBV4-3; j_gene: TRBJ2-7; d_gene: .; len: 14; CDR3nt: TGCGCCAGCAGCCCCTATAGGGGTACAAACGAGCAGTACTTC; CDR3aa: CASSPYRGTNEQYF
abundance: .; v_gene: TRBV7-6; j_gene: TRBJ1-6; d_gene: TRBD1; len: 14; CDR3nt: TGTGCCAGCAGTCCCGGACAGGGCCCCTCACCCCTCCACTTT; CDR3aa: CASSPGQGPSPLHF
abundance: .; v_gene: TRBV18; j_gene: TRBJ1-4; d_gene: .; len: 16; CDR3nt: TGTGCCAGCTCACCAAGACAGGTCCTGATTAATGAAAAACTGTTTTTT; CDR3aa: CASSPRQVLINEKLFF
abundance: .; v_gene: TRBV5-1; j_gene: TRBJ2-5; d_gene: .; len: 14; CDR3nt: TGCGCCAGCAGCTTGGAGAGATCGGAGGAGACCCAGTACTTC; CDR3aa: CASSLERSEETQYF
abundance: .; v_gene: TRBV6-1; j_gene: TRBJ2-3; d_gene: .; len: 16; CDR3nt: TGTGCCAGCAGTGAGACTGACAGAGGAGGCACAGATACGCAGTATTTT; CDR3aa: CASSETDRGGTDTQYF